This TCR beta chain was identified during a study of monozygotic twins with cystic fibrosis. Study observations and caveats: Shared CDR3 numbers were not associated with age, concordance or severity. Median Simpson clonality of 0.0095 suggested naive T cells predominated. J usage was most co-twin-similar in 8 of 16 pairs, V in 13.

The junction had 8 bases not matched to a gene; V was cut back by 6 bases and J by 7 bases. Germline assignment: CDR1 MNHEY and CDR2 SVGAGI. The CDR3 extends over 14 amino acids. With respect to this clone: Its target is not known.

Produced via immunoSEQ multiplex PCR; TCRdb's table is partial and in-frame only. The table shows 29,000 or so clones, with around four fifths occurring only once. Sequenced material: blood. The rearrangement joins TRBV6-5 to TRBJ1-2, with 10 bases matching TRBD1. This clonotype originated in a girl aged 2 to 9 with cystic fibrosis. CDR3 coding DNA: TGTGCCAGCAGAGCCGGGACAGGGGACGGTGGCTACACCTTC. This sequence encodes CASRAGTGDGGYTF.